A single sample gave rise to the 11 T cell receptor beta chains below, sequenced in a study of tumor-infiltrating lymphocytes in primary liver carcinoma. Unsorted whole blood yielded blood RNA, and germline DNA was extracted as well. TCR beta cDNA was reverse-transcribed from about 500 ng of total RNA. The reaction used a constant-region primer and ProtoScript II reverse transcriptase. ARM-PCR was slightly modified, and three nested multiplex PCR rounds with it gave rise to the TCR beta libraries. A C-beta reverse primer and TRBV1-TRBV30 forward primers served in each of the first two PCR rounds, at ten to eleven cycles apiece. A single record per CDR3 protein comes from TCRdb applying MiXCR to the multiplex PCR reads. The profile shows roughly 180,000 distinct CDR3 sequences, 50% to 75% of them singletons. The sequenced material came from peripheral blood. Receptors were obtained from a man in his forties or fifties with primary liver carcinoma and hepatitis B virus infection.

A remark on this clonotype: The missing conserved phenylalanine or tryptophan at the end of this CDR3 makes a read error likely. The V call is TRBV11-2, the J call TRBJ2-7; no reliable D call. Per the germline V gene, CDR1 is SGHAT and CDR2 is FQNNGV. The CDR3 has 12 residues. In DNA, the CDR3 is TGTGCCAGCAACTTAGACTCCTACGAGCAGTACTTA. Translated: CASNLDSYEQYL.

V gene TRBV11-2 combines with J gene TRBJ2-5, with D possibly being TRBD2 (6 bases). Germline-derived CDR1 and CDR2 are SGHAT and FQNNGV. This CDR3 comprises 17 residues. Trimming shortened V by 5 bases and J by 3 bases, and 22 bases separated the two germline ends. This CDR3 is CASSNPRLAGTKETQYF. In nucleotides, the CDR3 is TGTGCCAGCAGCAACCCGAGACTTGCGGGAACCAAAGAGACCCAGTACTTC.

The chain links TRBV12-3 or TRBV12-4 to TRBJ1-1; weak D call: TRBD1 (6 bases). This CDR3 region has 14 residues. Between the trimmed V and J ends, which lost 3 bases and 1 base, there was a span of 9 bases. This CDR3 is CASSFSQGNTEAFF. DNA for the CDR3: TGTGCCAGCAGTTTCTCACAGGGGAACACTGAAGCTTTCTTT.

In its sample, this clonotype was seen many times. This sequence joins TRBV28 and TRBJ1-2, with D possibly matching TRBD1 (5 bases). The length of the CDR3 is 15 residues. V shed 2 bases and J shed 2 bases, with 12 bases lying between them. CDR1 is MDHEN and CDR2 is SYDVKM in the germline V gene. The CDR3 sequence: CASSLPGRGNYGYTF. DNA of the CDR3: TGTGCCAGCAGTTTACCGGGACGCGGCAACTATGGCTACACCTTC.

The chain carries TRBV7-8 and TRBJ2-2; 7 bases line up with TRBD1. The junction had 6 bases not matched to a gene; V was cut back by 6 bases and J by 5 bases. The CDR3 runs to 14 residues. Germline CDR1 reads SGHVS; CDR2 reads FQNEAQ. In DNA form, the CDR3 reads TGTGCCAGCAGTTTAACGGGACAGACCGGGGAGCTGTTTTTT. The encoded protein is CASSLTGQTGELFF.

Comments on this clonotype: Relative to the germline gene, one junction end is altered; a read error may explain this. V usage is TRBV12-3 or TRBV12-4 and J usage is TRBJ2-3; maybe TRBD2 (6 bases). The CDR3 runs to 15 residues. The CDR3 DNA reads as TGTGCCAGCAGACACAGTAGCGGAGGCACAGATACACAGTATTTT. This translates into CASRHSSGGTDTQYF.

This clonotype was seen a few times. The V and J genes are TRBV6-6 and TRBJ2-7; D unclear. The V gene lost 0 bases and the J gene lost 3 bases, with 15 bases spanning the gap. The germline V gene has CDR1 MNHNY and CDR2 SVGAGI (reference sequence). The CDR3 contains 16 residues. The CDR3 nucleotides are TGTGCCAGCAGTTACTCGATGGAGTACGGCCGCTACGAGCAGTACTTC. The encoded protein is CASSYSMEYGRYEQYF.

This CDR3 reads CASSLAGTSGLLVYF. Here the CDR3 DNA reads TGTGCCAGCAGCTTAGCAGGGACTAGCGGCCTCTTGGTGTACTTC. This chain connects TRBV11-2 to TRBJ2-7; 11 nucleotides agree with TRBD2. There are 15 residues in the CDR3. With 1 base clipped from V and 12 bases from J, the junction kept 11 bases outside the gene matches. Germline loops: CDR1 SGHAT, CDR2 FQNNGV.

This clonotype has a handful of counts. The chain links TRBV12-3 or TRBV12-4 to TRBJ2-3, with 7 bases aligning to TRBD1. V lost 4 bases to trimming and J lost 4 bases; unmatched junction nucleotides: 5. The CDR3 has 14 amino acids. CDR3 DNA sequence: TGTGCCAGCAGTTCTACAGGGGCGGCAGATACGCAGTATTTT. This codes for CASSSTGAADTQYF.

The chain uses TRBV28 and TRBJ2-7; 11 nucleotides align to TRBD2. V dropped 5 bases and J dropped 7; count of bases not matched to a gene: 10. CDR3 length: 15 amino acids. Germline V gives CDR1 MDHEN, CDR2 SYDVKM. The CDR3, as DNA: TGTGCCAGCAGTAGGGAACTAGCGGGAGATTTAGAGCAGTACTTC. This codes for CASSRELAGDLEQYF. The complete variable domain, with remaining parts taken from reference TRBV28 and TRBJ2-7, reads DVKVTQSSRYLVKRTGEKVFLECVQDMDHENMFWYRQDPGLGLRLIYFSYDVKMKEKGDIPEGYSVSREKKERFSLILESASTNQTSMYLCASSRELAGDLEQYFGPGTRLTVT.

The chain couples TRBV29-1 to TRBJ2-3; D is undetermined. V was clipped by 4 bases and J by 6 bases, with 14 bases between them. Germline values: CDR1 SQVTM, CDR2 ANQGSEA. This CDR3 is 13 amino acids long. CDR3 DNA sequence: TGCAGCGTTGGGGCCGTGAGGTACGATACGCAGTATTTT. The encoded protein is CSVGAVRYDTQYF.